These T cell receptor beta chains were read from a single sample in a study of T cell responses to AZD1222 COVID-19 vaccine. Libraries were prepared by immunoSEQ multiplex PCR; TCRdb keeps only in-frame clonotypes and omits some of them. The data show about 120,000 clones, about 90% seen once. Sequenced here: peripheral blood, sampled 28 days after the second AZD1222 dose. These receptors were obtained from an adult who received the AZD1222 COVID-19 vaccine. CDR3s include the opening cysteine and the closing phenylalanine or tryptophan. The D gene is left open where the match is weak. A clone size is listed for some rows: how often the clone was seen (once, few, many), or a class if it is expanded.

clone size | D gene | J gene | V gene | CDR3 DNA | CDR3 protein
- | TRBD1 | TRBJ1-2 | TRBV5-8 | TGTGCCAGCAGCCGGACAGGGAACTATGGCTACACCTTC | CASSRTGNYGYTF
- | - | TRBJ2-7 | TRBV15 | TGTGCCACCAGCACTGGACAGAACTACGAGCAGTACTTC | CATSTGQNYEQYF
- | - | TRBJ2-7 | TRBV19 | TGTGCCAGTAGTATCCGGACAGCAGCCTACGAGCAGTACTTC | CASSIRTAAYEQYF
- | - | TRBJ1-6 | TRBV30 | TGTGCCTGGACGAGCCAGAGCTCCTATAATTCACCCCTCCACTTT | CAWTSQSSYNSPLHF
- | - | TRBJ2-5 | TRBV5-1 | TGCGCCAGCAGCTTGGAGAGGGGCCAAGAGACCCAGTACTTC | CASSLERGQETQYF
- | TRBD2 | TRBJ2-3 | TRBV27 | TGTGCCACCTCGGGGACTAGCGGGGCCTCGCAGTATTTT | CATSGTSGASQYF
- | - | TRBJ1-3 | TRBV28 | TGTGCCAGCAGTTCCCCGACAGGCTCTGGAAACACCATATATTTT | CASSSPTGSGNTIYF
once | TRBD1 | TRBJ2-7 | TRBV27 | TGTGCCAGCAGTTCAAACTTCAGGGGGCACTACGAGCAGTACTTC | CASSSNFRGHYEQYF
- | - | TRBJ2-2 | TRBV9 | TGTGCCAGCAGCGCTGGGGGGGAGCTGTTTTTT | CASSAGGELFF
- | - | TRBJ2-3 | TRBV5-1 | TGCGCCAGCAGCTTGACCGTGGGGACAGATACGCAGTATTTT | CASSLTVGTDTQYF
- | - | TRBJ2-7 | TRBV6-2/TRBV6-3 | TGTGCCAGCAGCCCAATAGCGGACAGCTCCTACGAGCAGTACTTC | CASSPIADSSYEQYF
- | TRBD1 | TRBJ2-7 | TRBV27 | TGTGCCAGCTTGACAGGGGCGGGTTACGAGCAGTACTTC | CASLTGAGYEQYF
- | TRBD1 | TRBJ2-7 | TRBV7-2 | TGTGCCAGCAGCATAGGGACAGTGAGATCCTACGAGCAGTACTTC | CASSIGTVRSYEQYF
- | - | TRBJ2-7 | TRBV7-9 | TGTGCCAGCAGCTTAGGGCGCGGGACGGCCGAGCAGTACTTC | CASSLGRGTAEQYF
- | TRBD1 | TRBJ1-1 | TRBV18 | TGTGCCAGCTCACGACAGGGGGCGGTAGGGACTGAAGCTTTCTTT | CASSRQGAVGTEAFF
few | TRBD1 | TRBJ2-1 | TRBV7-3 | TGTGCCAGCAGCCCGGACAGGGACAACTACAATGAGCAGTTCTTC | CASSPDRDNYNEQFF
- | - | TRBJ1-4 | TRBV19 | TGTGCCAGTAGCCCAGGAAGGGGCGTTGAAAAACTGTTTTTT | CASSPGRGVEKLFF
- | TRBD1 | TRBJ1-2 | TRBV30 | TGTGCCTGGAGTGACGGACAGGCAAACTATGGCTACACCTTC | CAWSDGQANYGYTF
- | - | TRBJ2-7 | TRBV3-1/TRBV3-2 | TGTGCCAGCAGCCACCCTCTTTATTCAGGGGGGGAGCAGTACTTC | CASSHPLYSGGEQYF
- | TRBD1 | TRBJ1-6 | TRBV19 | TGTGCCAGTATCGGGGACAGCTATAATTCACCCCTCCACTTT | CASIGDSYNSPLHF
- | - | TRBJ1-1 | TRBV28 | TGTGCCAGCAGCTCACCAGTCACTGAAGCTTTCTTT | CASSSPVTEAFF
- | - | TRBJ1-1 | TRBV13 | TGTGCCAGCAGCTTGCCTATGAACACTGAAGCTTTCTTT | CASSLPMNTEAFF
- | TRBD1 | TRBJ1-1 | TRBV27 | TGTGCCAGCAGTGAATCAGGGGGTTGGGGAAACACTGAAGCTTTCTTT | CASSESGGWGNTEAFF
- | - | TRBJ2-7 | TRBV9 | TGTGCCAGCAGCGTAGGTGTGGACCCCTCCTACGAGCAGTACTTC | CASSVGVDPSYEQYF
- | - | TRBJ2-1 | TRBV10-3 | TGTGCCATCAGTGAGAGGATGGACCTTGACAATGAGCAGTTCTTC | CAISERMDLDNEQFF
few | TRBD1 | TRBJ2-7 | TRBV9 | TGTGCCAGCAGCGTAGGACAGGGAGACGGCCCTAACGAGCAGTACTTC | CASSVGQGDGPNEQYF
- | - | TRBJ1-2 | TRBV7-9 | TGTGCCAGCAGCCCGCCTGTTGCTCCCCTAAGGGGCTACACCTTC | CASSPPVAPLRGYTF
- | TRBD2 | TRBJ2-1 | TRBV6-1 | TGTGCCAGCAGTGAAGCTAGCGGGGCCTACAATGAGCAGTTCTTC | CASSEASGAYNEQFF
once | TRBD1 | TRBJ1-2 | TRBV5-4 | TGTGCCAGCAGCACCTGGACAGGGGGCGACTATGGCTACACCTTC | CASSTWTGGDYGYTF
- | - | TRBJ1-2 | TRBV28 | TGTGCCATTCAGGGGTCTGAAGGCTACACCTTC | CAIQGSEGYTF
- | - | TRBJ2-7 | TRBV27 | TGTGCCAGCAGTTTATCACGGGGTACCCGGCACGAGCAGTACTTC | CASSLSRGTRHEQYF
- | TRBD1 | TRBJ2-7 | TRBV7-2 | TGTGCCAGCAGCTTAGACAGGGGGAGGCAGTACTTC | CASSLDRGRQYF
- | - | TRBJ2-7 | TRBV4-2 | TGTGCCAGCAGCCAAATACGAACAAGGGGTTACGAGCAGTACTTC | CASSQIRTRGYEQYF
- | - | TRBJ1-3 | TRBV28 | TGTGCCAGCAGTTTATTGGCCTCTGGAAACACCATATATTTT | CASSLLASGNTIYF
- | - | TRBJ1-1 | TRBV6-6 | TGTGCCAGCATACGGGGCATGAACACTGAAGCTTTCTTT | CASIRGMNTEAFF
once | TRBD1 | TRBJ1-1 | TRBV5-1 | TGCGCCAGCAGGTCTGACAGGGGGCTCAGTATCACTGAAGCTTTCTTT | CASRSDRGLSITEAFF
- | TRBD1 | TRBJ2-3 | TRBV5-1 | TGCGCCACTCAGGGGGCTTGGACAGATACGCAGTATTTT | CATQGAWTDTQYF
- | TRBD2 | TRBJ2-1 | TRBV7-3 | TGTGCCAGCAGCCGGGCCTTGACGACTAGCGGCAACAATGAGCAGTTCTTC | CASSRALTTSGNNEQFF
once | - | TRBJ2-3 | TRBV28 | TGTGCCAGCAAGGAGTATAGAGTAGATACGCAGTATTTT | CASKEYRVDTQYF
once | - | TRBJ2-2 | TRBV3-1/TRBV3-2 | TGTGCCAGCAGTTTCGACAGGTCGAACACCGGGGAGCTGTTTTTT | CASSFDRSNTGELFF
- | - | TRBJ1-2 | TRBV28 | TGTGCCAGCAGTTTCGAGGCCATCTATGGCTACACCTTC | CASSFEAIYGYTF
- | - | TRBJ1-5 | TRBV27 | TGTGCCAGCAGGAGCCAGGGTAGCAATCAGCCCCAGCATTTT | CASRSQGSNQPQHF
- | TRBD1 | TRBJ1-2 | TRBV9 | TGTGCCAGCAGCCAGACCCAGACAGGGCGGTTGGGCTACACCTTC | CASSQTQTGRLGYTF
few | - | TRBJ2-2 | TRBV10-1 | TGCGCCAGCGGACCGGGATCCAACACCGGGGAGCTGTTTTTT | CASGPGSNTGELFF
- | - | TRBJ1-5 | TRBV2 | TGTGCCAGCAGTGCCGGGACGGTGGGAGGCAATCAGCCCCAGCATTTT | CASSAGTVGGNQPQHF
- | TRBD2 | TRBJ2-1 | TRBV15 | TGTGCCACCAGCGCAACCCTGGGACTATCCTACAATGAGCAGTTCTTC | CATSATLGLSYNEQFF
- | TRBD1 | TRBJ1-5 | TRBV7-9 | TGTGCCAGCAGCTTGTCAGGGGGCTTGGATCAGCCCCAGCATTTT | CASSLSGGLDQPQHF
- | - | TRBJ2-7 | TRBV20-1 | TGCAGTGCTATCTCCGCCTACGAGCAGTACTTC | CSAISAYEQYF
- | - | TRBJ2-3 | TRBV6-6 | TGTGCCAGCAGACAGGGAACAGATACGCAGTATTTT | CASRQGTDTQYF